One and the same sample provided the 28 T cell receptor beta chains below, sequenced in a study of T cells in localized non-small cell lung cancer. Assay used: immunoSEQ multiplex PCR; TCRdb lists only in-frame clones, some missing. Of 50,000 to 60,000 clones in the sample, around 80% were seen once. The sequencing here drew on PBMCs, taken before any cancer treatment. These receptors all stem from a woman aged 40 to 75 with stage II lung adenocarcinoma.

In regard to this clone: At one end, the junction sequence differs from germline, possibly due to a read error. This chain connects TRBV7-7 to TRBJ2-5; D may be TRBD2 (5 bases). CDR3 size: 14 residues. In germline, CDR1 is SSHAT, CDR2 FNYEAQ (reference sequence). The CDR3 region is CASSSAGGQETQYF. DNA for the CDR3: TGTGCTAGCAGCTCGGCCGGCGGGCAAGAGACCCAGTACTTC.

CDR3 DNA sequence: TGCGCCAGCAGCCAAGGACAGTACCAAGAGACCCAGTACTTC. This translates into CASSQGQYQETQYF. The J gene is TRBJ2-5, the V gene TRBV4-1, with D tentatively TRBD1 (5 bases). CDR1 and CDR2 (germline): MGHRA, YSYEKL. The CDR3 extends over 14 amino acids. The germline V and J ends were trimmed by 1 base and 0 bases, with 6 bases remaining between them.

The chain uses TRBV27 and TRBJ2-3, with D possibly being TRBD1 (6 bases). The CDR3 has 15 residues. Deletions cut 6 bases from V and 2 bases from J, with 15 bases between. Germline V lookup: CDR1 MNHEY, CDR2 SMNVEV (reference sequence). CDR3 in DNA: TGTGCCAGCAGCCGACAGGTCCATCTCACAGATACGCAGTATTTT. Protein sequence: CASSRQVHLTDTQYF.

J is TRBJ1-2 and V is TRBV6-6; D is uncertain. V dropped 2 bases and J dropped 8 bases, with 12 bases sitting between them. The germline V gene has CDR1 MNHNY and CDR2 SVGAGI (reference sequence). There are 13 residues in the CDR3. The CDR3 spells CASSYGSQEGYTF. The CDR3 DNA reads TGTGCCAGCAGTTACGGGTCCCAAGAGGGCTACACCTTC.

The rearrangement uses TRBV5-4 and TRBJ2-1; either TRBD1 or TRBD2 may supply D (5 bases each). The CDR3 is made up of 15 amino acids. Germline lookup yields CDR1 SGHNT and CDR2 YYREEE (reference sequence). Deletions cut 3 bases from V and 9 bases from J, with 19 bases between. The CDR3 here is CASSSGTRSRGEQFF. The CDR3 DNA is TGTGCCAGCAGCTCGGGGACCCGATCTCGGGGTGAGCAGTTCTTC. The variable domain in full, with the rest retrieved from reference TRBV5-4 and TRBJ2-1, is ETGVTQSPTHLIKTRGQQVTLRCSSQSGHNTVSWYQQALGQGPQFIFQYYREEENGRGNFPPRFSGLQFPNYSSELNVNALELDDSALYLCASSSGTRSRGEQFFGPGTRLTVL.

The gene calls are TRBV5-1 and TRBJ1-1; tentative D call: TRBD1 (5 bases). The CDR3 sequence is 16 residues long. V lost 1 base to trimming and J lost 0 bases, with 13 bases between them. Germline values: CDR1 SGHRS, CDR2 YFSETQ. The CDR3 nucleotides are TGCGCCAGCAGCTTGATGACAGATTCCATGAACACTGAAGCTTTCTTT. It is translated as CASSLMTDSMNTEAFF.

This clone was picked up a small number of times. The rearrangement joins TRBV30 to TRBJ1-2, with no clear D. V was cut by 3 bases and J by 0 bases, with 11 bases left in between. Germline assignment: CDR1 GTSNPN and CDR2 SVGIG (reference sequence). The CDR3 is 14 amino acids. In DNA form, the CDR3 reads TGTGCCTGGAGATTGGGAGGCTCTAACTATGGCTACACCTTC. Its translation is CAWRLGGSNYGYTF.

The genes are TRBV7-8 and TRBJ2-2, with D possibly TRBD2 on 6 matching bases. V shed 7 bases and J shed 5 bases, with 11 bases lying between them. CDR3 length: 13 amino acids. CDR1 SGHVS and CDR2 FQNEAQ come from the germline V gene. The CDR3 sequence is CASMLRGTGELFF. CDR3 bases: TGTGCCAGCATGCTCCGGGGGACCGGGGAGCTGTTTTTT.

The chain uses TRBV14 and TRBJ1-4; perhaps TRBD1 as D (6 bases). Trimming cost V 8 bases and J 7 bases, with 14 bases left between them. Germline lookup yields CDR1 SGHDN and CDR2 FVKESK. The CDR3 extends over 13 amino acids. CDR3: CASRGAPGEKLFF. The CDR3 DNA follows: TGTGCCAGCCGGGGGGCGCCCGGTGAAAAACTGTTTTTT.

This clone was found once. The genes are TRBV6-5 and TRBJ1-4; D may be TRBD1 (5 bases). Per germline, CDR1 MNHEY and CDR2 SVGAGI. Trimming cost V 6 bases and J 5 bases, with 13 bases left between them. The CDR3 extends over 14 amino acids. The CDR3 loop is CASSPRDRNEKLFF. The CDR3 DNA sequence: TGTGCCAGCAGCCCCCGGGACCGAAATGAAAAACTGTTTTTT.

This chain uses TRBV5-1 with TRBJ2-7; 9 bases are shared with TRBD2. This CDR3 is 18 amino acids long. Germline V lookup: CDR1 SGHRS, CDR2 YFSETQ. The V segment lost 0 bases and the J segment 3 bases; nucleotides outside the gene matches: 13. CDR3 residues: CASSLAPAGASGDYEQYF. The CDR3, as DNA: TGCGCCAGCAGCTTGGCCCCCGCAGGTGCTAGCGGGGACTACGAGCAGTACTTC. Full variable domain (remainder filled in from reference TRBV5-1 and TRBJ2-7): KAGVTQTPRYLIKTRGQQVTLSCSPISGHRSVSWYQQTPGQGLQFLFEYFSETQRNKGNFPGRFSGRQFSNSRSEMNVSTLELGDSALYLCASSLAPAGASGDYEQYFGPGTRLTVT.

This rearrangement joins TRBV29-1 to TRBJ2-7, with D possibly being TRBD1 (6 bases). The germline V and J ends were trimmed by 7 bases and 7 bases, with 23 bases remaining between them. Germline assignment: CDR1 SQVTM and CDR2 ANQGSEA. This CDR3 has 14 amino acids. The CDR3 here is CSARQEGWDGEQYF. CDR3 sequence (DNA): TGCAGCGCCCGACAGGAAGGGTGGGACGGGGAGCAGTACTTC.

V is TRBV2 and J is TRBJ2-5; 7 nucleotides agree with TRBD2. This CDR3 has 15 amino acids. The germline gives CDR1 SNHLY, CDR2 FYNNEI. V lost 6 bases and J lost 4; bases outside the gene matches: 11. The CDR3 sequence is CASRREASSGETQYF. The CDR3 DNA is TGTGCCAGCAGACGGGAGGCGTCGTCCGGAGAGACCCAGTACTTC.

The chain links TRBV7-2 to TRBJ1-6; perhaps TRBD1 as D (6 bases). V lost 5 bases and J 18 bases, leaving 20 bases between the germline ends. The germline V gene encodes CDR1 SGHTA and CDR2 FQGNSA. The CDR3 contains 13 residues. The CDR3 DNA sequence: TGTGCCAGCAGCCCTGGCGTTTGGGGGGGCCCCCACTTT. Protein: CASSPGVWGGPHF. Full variable domain (remainder filled in from reference TRBV7-2 and TRBJ1-6): GAGVSQSPSNKVTEKGKDVELRCDPISGHTALYWYRQSLGQGLEFLIYFQGNSAPDKSGLPSDRFSAERTGGSVSTLTIQRTQQEDSAVYLCASSPGVWGGPHFGNGTRLTVT.

The chain employs TRBV2 and TRBJ2-5, with 8 bases fitting TRBD2. V trimming: 0 bases; J trimming: 5 bases; junction bases outside the gene matches: 8. This CDR3 has 16 residues. Germline assignment: CDR1 SNHLY and CDR2 FYNNEI. CDR3 nucleotides: TGTGCCAGCAGTGAAGCTGGGATAGCGGGGCTGGAGACCCAGTACTTC. It is translated as CASSEAGIAGLETQYF.

This chain connects TRBV7-2 to TRBJ1-5, with TRBD1 matching 8 bases. This CDR3 comprises 14 residues. J lost 7 bases, V lost 2 bases, and 4 bases had no gene match. Germline-derived CDR1 and CDR2 are SGHTA and FQGNSA. In DNA, the CDR3 is TGTGCCAGCAGCTTACAGGGGGCGGGCCAGCCCCAGCATTTT. It yields the protein CASSLQGAGQPQHF.

This chain connects TRBV4-1 to TRBJ2-2; the match to TRBD1 covers 7 bases. Per germline, CDR1 MGHRA and CDR2 YSYEKL. This CDR3 is built from 17 residues. V shed 1 base, J shed 1 base, and the junction held 6 bases outside the gene matches. DNA for the CDR3: TGCGCCAGCAGCCAAGCCCTGGACAGGAAGAACACCGGGGAGCTGTTTTTT. This encodes CASSQALDRKNTGELFF.

The chain carries TRBV18 and TRBJ1-1; tentatively, D is TRBD1 (6 bases). The CDR3 has 13 residues. Germline V lookup: CDR1 KGHSH, CDR2 LQKENI. Between the trimmed V and J ends, which lost 4 bases and 1 base, there was a span of 7 bases. CDR3 bases: TGTGCCAGCTCACAGGGACAGAACACTGAAGCTTTCTTT. Amino acids: CASSQGQNTEAFF.

The chain recombines TRBV28 with TRBJ1-2; unclear D gene. The CDR3 contains 13 residues. Germline CDR1 reads MDHEN; CDR2 reads SYDVKM. V lost 2 bases to trimming and J lost 2 bases, with 6 bases between them. CDR3 residues: CASSLRENYGYTF. The CDR3 DNA reads as TGTGCCAGCAGTTTACGGGAGAACTATGGCTACACCTTC.

The V and J genes are TRBV28 and TRBJ2-5; tentatively, D is TRBD1 (7 bases). V lost 6 bases to trimming and J lost 4 bases, with 18 bases between them. Per germline, CDR1 MDHEN and CDR2 SYDVKM. This CDR3 contains 15 residues. This chain's CDR3 is CASSENRGGIETQYF. For the CDR3, the DNA is TGTGCCAGCAGCGAAAACAGGGGAGGAATAGAGACCCAGTACTTC.

The table lists this clone with many counts. The chain combines TRBV5-1 with TRBJ1-1, with no clear D. The germline V gene encodes CDR1 SGHRS and CDR2 YFSETQ. V was shortened by 5 bases and J by 4 bases, with 9 bases between the two germline ends. The CDR3 extends over 12 amino acids. The CDR3 reads CASREVATEAFF. CDR3 in DNA: TGCGCCAGCAGAGAAGTGGCCACTGAAGCTTTCTTT. The whole variable domain, remainder taken from reference TRBV5-1 and TRBJ1-1, is KAGVTQTPRYLIKTRGQQVTLSCSPISGHRSVSWYQQTPGQGLQFLFEYFSETQRNKGNFPGRFSGRQFSNSRSEMNVSTLELGDSALYLCASREVATEAFFGQGTRLTVV.

The chain joins TRBV5-3 to TRBJ2-5, with D maybe TRBD2 (5 bases). TRBV5-3 is known as an ORF, though its function is uncertain. This CDR3 region has 14 residues. Trimming left V 0 bases short and J 6 bases short, with 12 bases between. DNA of the CDR3: TGTGCCAGAAGCTTGGGACTAACCAACCAGACCCAGTACTTC. It codes for CARSLGLTNQTQYF.

This chain uses TRBV7-8 with TRBJ2-2, with 10 positions matching TRBD2. After removal of 1 base from V and 3 bases from J, the junction contained 11 bases not matched to a gene. There are 19 residues in the CDR3. CDR1 and CDR2 (germline): SGHVS, FQNEAQ. The chain's CDR3 is CASSLGLSGLALYTGELFF. The CDR3 DNA is TGTGCCAGCAGCTTAGGGTTGTCGGGACTAGCGTTGTACACCGGGGAGCTGTTTTTT.

This clone was counted a single time. This rearrangement joins TRBV6-6 to TRBJ2-7; the match to TRBD2 covers 7 bases. The germline CDR1 and CDR2 sequences are MNHNY and SVGAGI (reference sequence). There are 12 residues in the CDR3. V trimming: 7 bases; J trimming: 1 base; junction bases outside the gene matches: 1. This chain's CDR3 is CASNSGSYEQYF. The CDR3 DNA is TGTGCCAGCAATAGCGGGTCCTACGAGCAGTACTTC.

The gene calls are TRBV5-1 and TRBJ2-3; possible D gene TRBD2, 7 bases. The V gene's germline CDR1 is SGHRS and CDR2 YFSETQ. V was shortened by 4 bases and J by 6 bases, with 18 bases between the two germline ends. This CDR3 is built from 15 residues. Here the CDR3 DNA reads TGCGCCAGCAGCCCGACGGGGGGCGCTTCGGATACGCAGTATTTT. The encoded protein is CASSPTGGASDTQYF.

The chain couples TRBV28 to TRBJ1-1; weak D call: TRBD1 (5 bases). The CDR3 sequence is 16 residues long. V was clipped by 5 bases and J by 8 bases, with 24 bases between them. In germline, CDR1 is MDHEN, CDR2 SYDVKM. CDR3 residues: CASSPHEIPSREEAFF. The CDR3 bases are TGTGCCAGCAGTCCCCACGAAATTCCATCCAGGGAAGAAGCTTTCTTT.

The rearrangement uses TRBV21-1 and TRBJ1-5; TRBD1 is the table's D call, not checked against the DNA. TRBV21-1 is a known pseudogene. This CDR3 has 19 residues. For the CDR3, the DNA is TGTGCCAGCAGCAGGGACAGGGGGCGCTTTTGCTGGAGTAATCAGCCCCAGCATTTT. Amino acid sequence: CASSRDRGRFCWSNQPQHF.

The gene calls are TRBV2 and TRBJ1-2; weak D call: TRBD1 (5 bases). The CDR3 runs 13 residues. From germline, CDR1 is SNHLY and CDR2 FYNNEI. Deletions cut 2 bases from V and 7 bases from J, with 11 bases between. The CDR3 region has the DNA TGTGCCAGCAGTGAAATGGGGGTTACTGGCTACACCTTC. Translating it yields CASSEMGVTGYTF.